Described below is a single T cell receptor beta chain sequence and its context. What it recognizes is unknown. This specimen comes from a study of T-cell memory formation after mild COVID-19. Each CDR3 protein gets one entry after TCRdb re-called the 5' RACE reads with MiXCR. The data contain approximately 350,000 distinct CDR3 sequences, around 14% of them singletons. Study outcomes and limitations: In pre-infection memory, a portion of responding clones appeared, which suggested that cross-reactive memory joined.

The TCR was taken from a man in his late teens or twenties who had mild COVID-19 (a few samples of this study predate the infection). Cell type and time point are not known. What was sequenced was PBMCs or a T cell subset sorted from them (not recorded which).

CDR3 in DNA: TGTGCCAGCAGTTTACTCCGGGGGGTCGAGCAGTACTTC. It specifies CASSLLRGVEQYF. The chain uses TRBV12-3 or TRBV12-4 and TRBJ2-7, with 7 bases fitting TRBD2. The CDR3 is 13 residues long. The V and J ends lost 2 bases and 6 bases, in that order; junction bases with no gene match: 4.